The rows below give T cell receptor beta chains drawn from one sample of a study of blood T cell repertoires in COVID-19. The protocol was immunoSEQ multiplex PCR, while the TCRdb copy is restricted to in-frame clones and leaves out a portion. The sample yields some 21,000 clones, about 85% seen once. Sequenced: peripheral blood. These receptors were obtained from a human donor with active COVID-19. The donor label of this sample is uncertain. The CDR3 runs from the conserved cysteine through the conserved F or W. Each record gives: V gene, D gene, clone size, J gene, CDR3 DNA, CDR3 protein. A D gene is named only where the DNA matches it firmly. Clone size is not always given. Where it is, it says once, few, many or a class for expanded clones.

TRBV11-3	NA	NA	TRBJ2-5	TGTGCCAGCAGCTTAGGCAGGGTCGGAGAGACCCAGTACTTC	CASSLGRVGETQYF
TRBV18	TRBD1	NA	TRBJ2-1	TGTGCCAGCTCGCTACAGGGGACCTACAATGAGCAGTTCTTC	CASSLQGTYNEQFF
TRBV19	TRBD2	NA	TRBJ2-3	TGTGCCAGTAGACTAACTAGCGTACACACAGATACGCAGTATTTT	CASRLTSVHTDTQYF
TRBV9	NA	NA	TRBJ2-5	TGTGCCAGCAGCGCCAACCCTCCGCTAGCAGCCCAAGAGACCCAGTACTTC	CASSANPPLAAQETQYF
TRBV10-3	NA	NA	TRBJ2-5	TGTGCCATCAGTGACACTCAAGAGACCCAGTACTTC	CAISDTQETQYF
TRBV19	TRBD1	few	TRBJ1-5	TGTGCCAGTAGTATAGGACAGGGAGGCAATCAGCCCCAGCATTTT	CASSIGQGGNQPQHF
TRBV19	NA	NA	TRBJ1-5	TGTGCCAGTAGCACCGGGAGGACGGTTGATCAGCCCCAGCATTTT	CASSTGRTVDQPQHF
TRBV27	NA	NA	TRBJ1-1	TGTGCCAGCAAGCAACAGGGTAATGCTGAAGCTTTCTTT	CASKQQGNAEAFF
TRBV5-1	NA	NA	TRBJ2-5	TGCGCCAGCAGCTTCGTAGCGGCGGGAGAGACCCAGTACTTC	CASSFVAAGETQYF
TRBV27	NA	NA	TRBJ2-1	TGTGCCAGCAGTTTAATAGCTTCGGGAGGGGGCCATGAGCAGTTCTTC	CASSLIASGGGHEQFF
TRBV19	NA	NA	TRBJ2-3	TGTGCCAGTAGTATGGGGACTCGCACAGATACGCAGTATTTT	CASSMGTRTDTQYF
TRBV10-3	NA	NA	TRBJ1-1	TGTGCCATCAGTGAGTTGCCGGGGAGGATGAAGAACACTGAAGCTTTCTTT	CAISELPGRMKNTEAFF
TRBV5-1	NA	NA	TRBJ2-7	TGCGCCAGCAGCTTGGACCCAGGCTCCTACGAGCAGTACTTC	CASSLDPGSYEQYF
TRBV29-1	NA	NA	TRBJ1-1	TGCAGCGTCGTAGTCTTCAACACTGAAGCTTTCTTT	CSVVVFNTEAFF
TRBV5-4	NA	NA	TRBJ2-7	TGTGCCAGCAGCTTAGTTGACAGAGTAAACTACGAGCAGTACTTC	CASSLVDRVNYEQYF
TRBV27	TRBD1	NA	TRBJ2-1	TGTGCCAGCAGTTTGGTGGTTGGGGGACAGGGTGAGTTCTTC	CASSLVVGGQGEFF
TRBV12-3/TRBV12-4	NA	NA	TRBJ1-2	TGTGCCAGCAGCCTAAACTCGTTCTATGGCTACACCTTC	CASSLNSFYGYTF
TRBV27	TRBD2	NA	TRBJ2-7	TGTGCCAGCAGTTTATCGCCAGCGGGAGGGAGCGAGCAGTACTTC	CASSLSPAGGSEQYF
TRBV7-2	NA	once	TRBJ1-6	TGTGCCAGCAGCGATCGGAGCTCCTATAATTCACCCCTCCACTTT	CASSDRSSYNSPLHF
TRBV7-3	TRBD2	NA	TRBJ2-3	TGTGCCAGCAGCCTAGCGGGATATAGCACAGATACGCAGTATTTT	CASSLAGYSTDTQYF
TRBV19	TRBD1	NA	TRBJ1-6	TGTGCCAGTAGTACAGACAGGGGAAATTCACCCCTCCACTTT	CASSTDRGNSPLHF
TRBV9	TRBD2	NA	TRBJ2-3	TGTGCCAGCAGCGCTGGACTAGCGGCACCCCCCACAGATACGCAGTATTTT	CASSAGLAAPPTDTQYF
TRBV14	NA	once	TRBJ2-3	TGTGCCAGCAGCCTCCTTGGGCCCCTCCGCTCGGACACAGATACGCAGTATTTT	CASSLLGPLRSDTDTQYF